This T cell receptor beta chain is drawn from a study of early T cells in non-severe SARS-CoV-2 infection. Study information: Alpha and beta chains were unpaired, from unsorted whole-blood bulk RNA. General observations from the study: Anti-spike CD8 responses were favored by VDJdb matching, which missed private and CD4 specificities.

This clonotype was recorded at least ten times. What it binds is not known. Each single cDNA molecule received a unique molecular identifier. TCRdb ran MiXCR on the 5' RACE reads and lists one entry per CDR3 protein. The data contain 30,000 to 35,000 distinct CDR3 sequences, about 4.6% of them singletons. Per germline, CDR1 KGHSH and CDR2 LQKENI. CDR3 length equals 16 residues. Trimming pared 4 bases from V and 7 bases from J, leaving 17 bases between. This clonotype originated in an adult who was a healthcare worker with PCR-confirmed SARS-CoV-2 infection or an uninfected control (not recorded which). The rearrangement uses TRBV18 and TRBJ1-6, with D possibly being TRBD1 (6 bases). The sequenced material came from whole blood. CDR3 region: CASSLLQGAPNSPLHF. CDR3 coding DNA: TGTGCCAGCTCACTTTTACAGGGAGCGCCCAATTCACCCCTCCACTTT.